This T cell receptor (beta chain) is from a study of stem cell transplantation in POMP-related autoinflammatory disease. Study as a whole: Before transplant, CD4+ T cells skewed naive and CD8+ proportions were low.

PRAID featured prominent immunodeficiency. Measured with immunoSEQ multiplex PCR; TCRdb has only the in-frame clones, and not every one. The sample yields fewer than 30,000 clones, around 83% seen once. CDR3 length: 12 amino acids. CDR1 SNHLY and CDR2 FYNNEI come from the germline V gene. V shed 8 bases and J shed 5 bases, with 12 bases lying between them. Overall study findings and caveats: A trend toward lower repertoire diversity and greater clonality appeared in every analyzed T-cell subset of PRAID patients.

Of note for this clone: Its antigen remains unknown.

This sequence joins TRBV2 and TRBJ1-1; D gene ambiguous. This TCR was recovered from a human donor with POMP-related autoinflammation and immune dysregulation (PRAID). The specimen comprised CD4+ T cells from PBMCs, sampled before stem cell transplantation. Here the CDR3 reads CASLPSGTEAFF. The CDR3 region has the DNA TGTGCCAGCCTCCCTAGCGGGACTGAAGCTTTCTTT.